Sequencing of this T cell receptor (beta chain) was carried out in a study of cytomegalovirus exposure and HLA in healthy donors. With 60 Vbeta and 13 Jbeta primers, the PCR was carried out. Assay: immunoSEQ multiplex PCR; the TCRdb copy retains only in-frame clones and omits some. Here the sample spans more than 90,000 clones, roughly 68% being singletons. Trimming cost V 3 bases and J 5 bases; bases outside gene matches: 9. CDR3 length: 16 residues. Germline V lookup: CDR1 LNHNV, CDR2 YYDKDF (reference sequence). The chain has TRBV15 and TRBJ1-4; the match to TRBD1 covers 7 bases. The origin of this receptor is a woman aged 25 to 45 in good health and CMV-seronegative. The specimen sequenced was PBMCs. CDR3 sequence (DNA): TGTGCCACCAGCAGTAGGGGGCCGAGACCAAATGAAAAACTGTTTTTT. Protein sequence: CATSSRGPRPNEKLFF.